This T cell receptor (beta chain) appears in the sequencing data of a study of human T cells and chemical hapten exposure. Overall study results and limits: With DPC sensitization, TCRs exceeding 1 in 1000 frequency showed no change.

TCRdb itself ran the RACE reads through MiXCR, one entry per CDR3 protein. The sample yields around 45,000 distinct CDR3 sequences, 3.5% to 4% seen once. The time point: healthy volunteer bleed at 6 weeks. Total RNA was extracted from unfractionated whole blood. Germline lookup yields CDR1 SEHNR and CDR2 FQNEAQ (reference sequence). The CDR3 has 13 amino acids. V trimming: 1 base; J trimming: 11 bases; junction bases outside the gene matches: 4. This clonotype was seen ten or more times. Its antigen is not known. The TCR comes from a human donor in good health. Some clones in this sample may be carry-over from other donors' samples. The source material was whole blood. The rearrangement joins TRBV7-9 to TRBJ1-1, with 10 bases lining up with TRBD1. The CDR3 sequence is CASSLGGTGEAFF. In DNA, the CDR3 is TGTGCCAGCAGCTTAGGAGGGACAGGGGAGGCTTTCTTT.